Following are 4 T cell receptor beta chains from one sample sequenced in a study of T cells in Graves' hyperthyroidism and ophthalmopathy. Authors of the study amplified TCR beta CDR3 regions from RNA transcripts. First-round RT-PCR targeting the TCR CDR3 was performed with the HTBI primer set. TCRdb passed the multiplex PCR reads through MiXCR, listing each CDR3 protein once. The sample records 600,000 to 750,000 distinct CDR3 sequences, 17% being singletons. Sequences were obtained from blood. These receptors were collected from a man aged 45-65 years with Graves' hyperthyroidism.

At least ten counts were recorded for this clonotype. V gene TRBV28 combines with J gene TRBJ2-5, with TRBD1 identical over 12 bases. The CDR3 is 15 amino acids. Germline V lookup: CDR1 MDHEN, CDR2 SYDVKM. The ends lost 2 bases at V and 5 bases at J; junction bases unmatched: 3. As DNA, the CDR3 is TGTGCCAGCAGTTTAGGGACAGGGGGCCGGGAGACCCAGTACTTC. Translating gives CASSLGTGGRETQYF.

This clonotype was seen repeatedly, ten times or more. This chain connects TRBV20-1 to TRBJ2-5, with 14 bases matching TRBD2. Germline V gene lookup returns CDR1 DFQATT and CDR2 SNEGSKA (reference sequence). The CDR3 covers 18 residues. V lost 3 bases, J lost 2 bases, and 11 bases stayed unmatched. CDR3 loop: CSARPTGTSGSNQETQYF. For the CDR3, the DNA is TGCAGTGCTAGGCCCACAGGGACTAGCGGGAGTAATCAAGAGACCCAGTACTTC.

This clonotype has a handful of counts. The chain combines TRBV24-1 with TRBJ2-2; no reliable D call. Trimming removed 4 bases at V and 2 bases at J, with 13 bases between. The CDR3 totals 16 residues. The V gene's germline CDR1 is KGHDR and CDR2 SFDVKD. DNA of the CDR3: TGTGCCACCAGTGACAACTACCGGGCCAACACCGGGGAGCTGTTTTTT. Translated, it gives CATSDNYRANTGELFF.

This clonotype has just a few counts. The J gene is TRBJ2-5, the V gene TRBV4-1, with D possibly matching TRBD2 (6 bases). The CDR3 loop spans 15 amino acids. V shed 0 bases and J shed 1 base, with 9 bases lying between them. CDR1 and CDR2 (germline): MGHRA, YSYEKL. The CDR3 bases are TGCGCCAGCAGCCAAGAGGGGAGGAGCCAAGAGACCCAGTACTTC. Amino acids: CASSQEGRSQETQYF.